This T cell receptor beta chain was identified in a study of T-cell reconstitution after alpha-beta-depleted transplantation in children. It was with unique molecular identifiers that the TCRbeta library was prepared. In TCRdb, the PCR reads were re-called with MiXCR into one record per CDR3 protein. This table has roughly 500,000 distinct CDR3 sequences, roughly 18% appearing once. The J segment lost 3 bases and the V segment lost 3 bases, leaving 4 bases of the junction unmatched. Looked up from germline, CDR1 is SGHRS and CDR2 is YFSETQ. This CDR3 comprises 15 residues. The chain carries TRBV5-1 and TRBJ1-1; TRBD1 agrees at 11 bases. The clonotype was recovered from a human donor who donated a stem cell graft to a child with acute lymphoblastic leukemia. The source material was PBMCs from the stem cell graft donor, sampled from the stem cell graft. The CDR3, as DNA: TGCGCCAGCAGCTGGACAGGGGGCCCGCACACTGAAGCTTTCTTT. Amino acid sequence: CASSWTGGPHTEAFF.